This TCR beta chain was found in a study of blood T cell repertoires in COVID-19. Background on the study: COVID-19 samples collected from the United States, Italy and Spain covered acute and convalescent phases. Sample material is recorded as cDNA or gDNA derived from T cells, B-cell-depleted T cells, or PBMCs.

Germline lookup yields CDR1 LNHDA and CDR2 SQIVND (reference sequence). V was cut by 1 base and J by 3 bases, with 18 bases left in between. The length of the CDR3 is 17 residues. Authors' data handling: Nucleated cell counts were estimated from reference gene primer amplification. Clones were read by immunoSEQ multiplex PCR, and TCRdb kept only the in-frame ones, dropping some. D and trimming were read from the DNA, whereas the V and J calls and clone size are those reported in that table. The table records tens of thousands of clones, around 73% of them present only once. The rearrangement uses TRBV19 and TRBJ2-5; the D is unclear. This TCR was recovered from a man aged 55-75 years with COVID-19, enrolled during active disease. The material sequenced was peripheral blood. CDR3 bases: TGTGCCAGTAGTATAGGGTTCCTGTCAGGATACGAAGAGACCCAGTACTTC. Translation: CASSIGFLSGYEETQYF.